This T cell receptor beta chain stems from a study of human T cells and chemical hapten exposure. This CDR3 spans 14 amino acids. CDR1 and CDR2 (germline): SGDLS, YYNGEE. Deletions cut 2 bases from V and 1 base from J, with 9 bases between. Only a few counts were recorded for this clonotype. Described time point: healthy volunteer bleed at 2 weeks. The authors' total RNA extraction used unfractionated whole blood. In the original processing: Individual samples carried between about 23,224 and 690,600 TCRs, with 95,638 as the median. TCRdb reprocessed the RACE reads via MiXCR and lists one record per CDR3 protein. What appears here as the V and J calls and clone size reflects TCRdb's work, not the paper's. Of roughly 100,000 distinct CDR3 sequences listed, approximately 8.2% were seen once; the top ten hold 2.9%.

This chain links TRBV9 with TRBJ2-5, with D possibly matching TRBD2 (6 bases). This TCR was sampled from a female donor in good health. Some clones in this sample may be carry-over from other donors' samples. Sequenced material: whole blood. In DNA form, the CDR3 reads TGTGCCAGCAGCGTCGGGACTGCCCAAGAGACCCAGTACTTC. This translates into CASSVGTAQETQYF.